One sample yielded the 14 T cell receptor beta chains listed below, sequenced in a study of tumor-infiltrating lymphocytes in primary liver carcinoma. With a constant-region primer, TCR beta cDNA was made from 500 ng of total RNA. Investigators got TCR beta libraries out of three nested multiplex PCR rounds, done with slightly modified ARM-PCR. With TRBV1-TRBV30 forward primers and a C-beta reverse primer, the first two PCR rounds were run for roughly 9 cycles each. TCRdb independently ran MiXCR on the multiplex PCR reads; one entry per CDR3 protein. Of roughly 100,000 distinct CDR3 sequences listed, approximately 82% are singletons. Between about 20 and 30 mg of unsorted bulk tissue served as the source from which RNA and DNA were co-extracted. The source material was liver tumor tissue from sampling region 3. Regarding subset: tumor region T3, left-lateral pole. The receptors originated from a man between 35 and 55 years old with primary liver carcinoma and hepatitis B virus infection.

This rearrangement joins TRBV5-1 to TRBJ2-3; no firm D call. Germline CDR1 and CDR2: SGHRS and YFSETQ. The CDR3 is made up of 16 amino acids. Trimming stripped 1 base from V and 0 bases from J, with 12 bases between. CDR3 sequence reads: CASSLNGCTSTDTQYF. DNA for the CDR3: TGCGCCAGCAGCTTGAACGGTTGCACTAGCACAGATACGCAGTATTTT.

This clonotype was counted a single time. The junction departs from germline at one end; a sequencing error may be responsible. This sequence joins TRBV10-3 and TRBJ1-5; D remains unclear. Germline V gives CDR1 ENHRY, CDR2 SYGVKD. The CDR3 has 14 residues. The CDR3 here is CAISEREANQPEHF. The CDR3 DNA reads as TGTGCTATCAGTGAGCGGGAAGCGAATCAGCCCGAGCATTTT.

As to this clonotype: One end of the junction does not line up with germline, which may come from a read error. The V gene is TRBV6-1, the J gene TRBJ2-1; maybe TRBD2 (5 bases). Germline CDR1 and CDR2: MNHNS and SASEGT. The CDR3 is made up of 12 amino acids. The CDR3 loop is CGSSKAADEQFF. The CDR3 bases are TGTGGCAGCAGTAAAGCGGCGGATGAGCAGTTCTTC.

To note about this clonotype: This CDR3 is missing its conserved last phenylalanine or tryptophan, likely due to a read error. It is unclear where the CDR3 begins or ends on the DNA, so no DNA is shown, and the CDR3 is as TCRdb lists it. The V gene is TRBV14, the J gene TRBJ1-1; whether TRBD1, the table's D call, matches the DNA was not checked. Germline-derived CDR1 and CDR2 are SGHDN and FVKESK. Including both end residues, the CDR3 is 16 amino acids long. CDR3 region: CANSRGQERMNTEALI.

With respect to this clonotype: One junction end disagrees with the germline gene, perhaps due to a read error. This chain links TRBV5-6 with TRBJ2-5, with D possibly matching TRBD1 (6 bases). The germline V gene has CDR1 SGHDT and CDR2 YYEEEE. This CDR3 has 14 residues. This CDR3 reads CVSSLEARQETKYF. The CDR3 DNA reads TGTGTCAGCAGCTTGGAGGCTAGACAGGAGACCAAGTACTTC.

Turning to this clonotype: The conserved phenylalanine or tryptophan normally closing the CDR3 is absent here, so this likely arose from a read error. Because the CDR3's place on the DNA is in doubt, the DNA is left out and the CDR3 is given as listed by TCRdb. The rearrangement links TRBV6-2 or TRBV6-3 to TRBJ2-7. The V gene's germline CDR1 is MNHEY and CDR2 SVGEGT. Termini included, the CDR3 measures 13 amino acids. CDR3 sequence: CASSYEVPYEQYL.

The CDR3 loop reads CASSEEVRGVLDEQFF. The CDR3 DNA reads as TGTGCCAGCAGTGAAGAGGTCCGAGGCGTTTTGGATGAGCAGTTCTTC. The chain carries TRBV6-1 and TRBJ2-1, with unresolved D. Deletions cut 1 base from V and 8 bases from J, with 18 bases between. This CDR3 comprises 16 residues. The germline V gene encodes CDR1 MNHNS and CDR2 SASEGT.

The chain employs TRBV6-1 and TRBJ2-6; maybe TRBD1 (5 bases). Looked up from germline, CDR1 is MNHNS and CDR2 is SASEGT. The CDR3 loop spans 11 amino acids. This CDR3 reads CDVQGANIRTF. In DNA, the CDR3 is TGTGACGTCCAAGGGGCCAACATCCGGACTTTC.

This clonotype appeared once. Here the CDR3 omits its conserved ending phenylalanine or tryptophan, so a read error is the likely source. V gene TRBV12-3 or TRBV12-4 combines with J gene TRBJ1-1, with D uncertain. CDR3 length: 13 amino acids. Here the CDR3 DNA reads TGTGCCAGCAGTTTTTCAAGGGCCGCTGAGGCTTTCATT. Translation: CASSFSRAAEAFI.

About this clonotype itself: The conserved phenylalanine or tryptophan is not found at the CDR3 terminus, so this likely reflects a read error. The rearrangement uses TRBV11-2 and TRBJ2-5, with D perhaps matching TRBD1 or TRBD2 (5 bases each). The germline gives CDR1 SGHAT, CDR2 FQNNGV. CDR3 length: 14 residues. CDR3 in amino acids: CASSFSGGQETQYL. In DNA, the CDR3 is TGTGCCAGTAGCTTCAGTGGGGGACAAGAGACCCAGTACTTG.

The rearrangement joins TRBV4-3 to TRBJ2-7; tentatively, D is TRBD2 (5 bases). Between the trimmed V and J ends, which lost 10 bases and 6 bases, there was a span of 19 bases. The germline V gene encodes CDR1 LGHNA and CDR2 YSLEER. The CDR3 consists of 13 residues. The CDR3 region is CANSQVGESEQYF. CDR3 DNA sequence: TGCGCCAACAGTCAAGTTGGGGAGTCCGAGCAGTACTTC.

The V call is TRBV20-1, the J call TRBJ2-1, with D possibly TRBD2 on 6 matching bases. V shed 5 bases and J shed 7 bases, with 15 bases lying between them. Germline V CDR1 and CDR2: DFQATT, SNEGSKA (reference sequence). The length of the CDR3 is 13 residues. CDR3 bases: TGCAGTGCTCCACCGGGACTGACAAATGAGCAGTTCTTC. This encodes CSAPPGLTNEQFF.

V usage is TRBV6-6 and J usage is TRBJ1-1, with a weak D call TRBD1 (6 bases). The V end was cut by 6 bases, the J end by 3 bases, with 17 bases between. The CDR3 length is 15 residues. CDR1 and CDR2 (germline): MNHNY, SVGAGI (reference sequence). CDR3 region: CASRKQGPADTEAFF. CDR3 coding DNA: TGTGCCAGCAGGAAGCAGGGGCCCGCAGACACTGAAGCTTTCTTT.

Remarks on this clonotype: An end of the junction does not agree with germline; a read error may underlie this. The chain has TRBV11-1 and TRBJ2-3; 9 bases map to TRBD2. This CDR3 contains 19 residues. In germline, CDR1 is SGHAT, CDR2 FQDESV (reference sequence). CDR3 residues: CVSSGAQTSGRVLTDTQYF. Written as DNA, the CDR3 is TGTGTCAGCAGCGGGGCCCAGACTAGCGGAAGGGTCCTGACAGATACGCAGTATTTT. Combining the CDR3 with reference TRBV11-1 and TRBJ2-3 gives the whole variable domain EAEVAQSPRYKITEKSQAVAFWCDPISGHATLYWYRQILGQGPELLVQFQDESVVDDSQLPKDRFSAERLKGVDSTLKIQPAELGDSAMYLCVSSGAQTSGRVLTDTQYFGPGTRLTVL.